This record covers a single T cell receptor beta chain. Its target is unknown. Method: immunoSEQ multiplex PCR; TCRdb's copy keeps in-frame clones and lacks some. The sample records more than 5,000 clones, 70% to 90% being singletons. This sample was taken from a study of T cell clonotyping in hematopoietic cell transplantation. Whole-study results and caveats: Few recipient clonotypes overlapped donors; over 95% were de novo at given depth. Cells were unsorted, so CD4 and CD8 contributions were not separated.

As for time point: recipient sample about 28 days before transplant, after cytoreduction. Germline values: CDR1 SGHTA, CDR2 FQGNSA. J was trimmed by 2 bases and V by 4 bases; bases with no gene match: 3. The CDR3 has 14 residues. The source of this sequence is a man in his 60s with acute myeloid leukemia. Some clones in this sample may be carry-over from other donors' samples. The sample consisted of peripheral blood mononuclear cells, taken before stem cell transplant. The rearrangement joins TRBV7-2 to TRBJ2-7, with 9 bases lining up with TRBD1. The CDR3 sequence is CASSSDRGTYEQYF. The DNA of the CDR3 is TGTGCCAGCAGCTCCGACAGGGGGACCTACGAGCAGTACTTC.